The sequence of this TCR beta chain was determined in a study of blood T cell repertoires in COVID-19. Study-level background: Acute and convalescent COVID-19 specimens originated in the United States, Italy and Spain.

The authors' processing: Cell counts per sample came from amplifying reference gene primers. Generated by immunoSEQ multiplex PCR, the TCRdb table keeps only in-frame clones and is missing some. That table gives V, J and clone size, and the DNA gave D and trimming. The data hold roughly 220,000 clones, with around 84% observed a single time. The CDR3 is 14 amino acids. Germline V gives CDR1 MDHEN, CDR2 SYDVKM. V was pared by 4 bases and J by 8 bases, with 17 bases between. The receptor was isolated from a man aged 50 or older who had recovered from COVID-19. The sequencing input was peripheral blood. This chain uses TRBV28 with TRBJ1-1; D unresolved. CDR3 in DNA: TGTGCCAGCAGTTATCCAAATCGGGTGAAGGAAGCTTTCTTT. Amino acids: CASSYPNRVKEAFF.